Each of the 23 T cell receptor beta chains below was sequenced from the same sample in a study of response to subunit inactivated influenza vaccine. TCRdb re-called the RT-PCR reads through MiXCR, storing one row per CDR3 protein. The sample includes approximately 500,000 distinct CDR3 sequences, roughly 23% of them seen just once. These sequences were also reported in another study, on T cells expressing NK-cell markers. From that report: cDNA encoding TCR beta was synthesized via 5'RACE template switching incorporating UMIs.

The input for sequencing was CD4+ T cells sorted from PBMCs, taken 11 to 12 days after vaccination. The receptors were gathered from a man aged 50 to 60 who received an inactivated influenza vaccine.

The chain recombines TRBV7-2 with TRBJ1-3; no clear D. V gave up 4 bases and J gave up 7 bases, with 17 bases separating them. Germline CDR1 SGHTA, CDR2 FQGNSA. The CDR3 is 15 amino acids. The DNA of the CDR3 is TGTGCCAGCAGCTCCGGTGGGGTTGATCGGAACACCATATATTTT. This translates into CASSSGGVDRNTIYF.

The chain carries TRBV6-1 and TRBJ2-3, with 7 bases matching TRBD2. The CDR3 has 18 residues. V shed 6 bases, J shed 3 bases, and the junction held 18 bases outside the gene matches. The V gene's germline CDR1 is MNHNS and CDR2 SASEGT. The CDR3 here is CASRGRGAGVVGTDTQYF. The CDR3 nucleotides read TGTGCCAGCAGGGGTCGTGGGGCGGGGGTCGTTGGGACAGATACGCAGTATTTT.

Here the CDR3 reads CASSSGHFSGNTIYF. CDR3 nucleotide sequence: TGCGCCAGCAGCTCGGGACACTTCTCTGGAAACACCATATATTTT. J is TRBJ1-3 and V is TRBV4-1, with a weak D call TRBD1 (6 bases). Germline CDR1 is MGHRA and CDR2 is YSYEKL. Trimming took 5 bases from V and 0 from J, leaving 11 bases between them. The CDR3 is 15 amino acids.

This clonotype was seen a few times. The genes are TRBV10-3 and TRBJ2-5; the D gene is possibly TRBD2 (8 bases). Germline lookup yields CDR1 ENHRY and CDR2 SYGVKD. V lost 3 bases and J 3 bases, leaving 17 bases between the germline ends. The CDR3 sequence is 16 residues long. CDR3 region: CAISEGGGGSEETQYF. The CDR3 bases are TGTGCCATCAGTGAAGGGGGCGGGGGGTCGGAAGAGACCCAGTACTTC.

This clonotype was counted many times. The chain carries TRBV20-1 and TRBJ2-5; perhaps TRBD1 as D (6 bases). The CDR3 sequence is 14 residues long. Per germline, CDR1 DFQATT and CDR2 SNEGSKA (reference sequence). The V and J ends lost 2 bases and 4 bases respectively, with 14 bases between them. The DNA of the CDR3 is TGCAGTGCTAGACAAACAGGGATGCGAGAGACCCAGTACTTC. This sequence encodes CSARQTGMRETQYF.

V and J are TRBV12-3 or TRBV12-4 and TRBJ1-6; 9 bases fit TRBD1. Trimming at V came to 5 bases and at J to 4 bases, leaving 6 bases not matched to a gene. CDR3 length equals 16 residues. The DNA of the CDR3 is TGTGCCAGCAGTGTAACCGGGACAGGGTATAATTCACCCCTCCACTTT. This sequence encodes CASSVTGTGYNSPLHF.

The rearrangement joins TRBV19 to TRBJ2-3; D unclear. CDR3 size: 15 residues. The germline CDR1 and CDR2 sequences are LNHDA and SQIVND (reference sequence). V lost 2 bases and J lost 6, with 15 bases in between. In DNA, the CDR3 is TGTGCCAGTAGTATATCCCGGAGCCTTATTGATACGCAGTATTTT. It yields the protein CASSISRSLIDTQYF.

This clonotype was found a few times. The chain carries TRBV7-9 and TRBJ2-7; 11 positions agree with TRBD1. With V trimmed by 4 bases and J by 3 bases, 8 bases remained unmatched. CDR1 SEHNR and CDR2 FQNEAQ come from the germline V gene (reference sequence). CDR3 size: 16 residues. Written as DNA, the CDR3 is TGTGCCAGCAGCTCACCGGAGGGACAGGGGGACTACGAGCAGTACTTC. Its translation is CASSSPEGQGDYEQYF.

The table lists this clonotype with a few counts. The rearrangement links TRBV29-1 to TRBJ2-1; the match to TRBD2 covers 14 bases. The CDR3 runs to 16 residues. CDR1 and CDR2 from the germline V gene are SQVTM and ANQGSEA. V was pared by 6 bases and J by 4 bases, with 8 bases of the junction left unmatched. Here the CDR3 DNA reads TGCAGCGTCCCAAGACTAGCGGGAGGGCCTTACAATGAGCAGTTCTTC. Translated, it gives CSVPRLAGGPYNEQFF.

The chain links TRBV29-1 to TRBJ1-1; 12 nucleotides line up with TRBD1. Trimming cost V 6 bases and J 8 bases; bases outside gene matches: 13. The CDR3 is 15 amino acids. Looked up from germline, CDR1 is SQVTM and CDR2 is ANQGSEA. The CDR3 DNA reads TGCAGCGTCAGGGACAGGGGGCGTGCGGGCGAAGAAGCTTTCTTT. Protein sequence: CSVRDRGRAGEEAFF.

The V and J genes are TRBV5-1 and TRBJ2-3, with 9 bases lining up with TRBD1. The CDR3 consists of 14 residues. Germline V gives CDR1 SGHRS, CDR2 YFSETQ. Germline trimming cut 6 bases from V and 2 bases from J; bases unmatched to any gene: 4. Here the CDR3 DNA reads TGCGCCAGCACACAGGGGGCTAACACAGATACGCAGTATTTT. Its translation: CASTQGANTDTQYF.

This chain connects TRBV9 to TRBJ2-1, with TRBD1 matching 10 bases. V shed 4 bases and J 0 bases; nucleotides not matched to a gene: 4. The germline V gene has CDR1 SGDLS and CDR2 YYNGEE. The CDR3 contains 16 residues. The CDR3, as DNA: TGTGCCAGCAGCCCGCGGACAGGGGGCTCCTACAATGAGCAGTTCTTC. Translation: CASSPRTGGSYNEQFF.

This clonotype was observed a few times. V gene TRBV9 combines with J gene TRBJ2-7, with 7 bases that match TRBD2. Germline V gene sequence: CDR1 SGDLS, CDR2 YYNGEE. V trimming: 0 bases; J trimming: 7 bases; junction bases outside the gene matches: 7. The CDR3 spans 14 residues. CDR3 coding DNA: TGTGCCAGCAGCGTAGACGGGAGGAGCCCGGAGCAGTACTTC. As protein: CASSVDGRSPEQYF.

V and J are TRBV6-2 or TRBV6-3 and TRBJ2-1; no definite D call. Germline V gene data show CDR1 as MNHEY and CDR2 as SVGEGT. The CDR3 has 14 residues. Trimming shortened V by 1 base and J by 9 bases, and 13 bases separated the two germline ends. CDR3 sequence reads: CASSYLRSYFEQFF. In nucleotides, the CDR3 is TGTGCCAGCAGTTACTTACGCAGTTATTTTGAGCAGTTCTTC.

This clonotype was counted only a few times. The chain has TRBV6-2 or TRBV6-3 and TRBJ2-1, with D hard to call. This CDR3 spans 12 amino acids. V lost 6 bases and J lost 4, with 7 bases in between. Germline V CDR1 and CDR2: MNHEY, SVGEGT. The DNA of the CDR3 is TGTGCCAGCAGCCGACCGTACAATGAGCAGTTCTTC. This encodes CASSRPYNEQFF.

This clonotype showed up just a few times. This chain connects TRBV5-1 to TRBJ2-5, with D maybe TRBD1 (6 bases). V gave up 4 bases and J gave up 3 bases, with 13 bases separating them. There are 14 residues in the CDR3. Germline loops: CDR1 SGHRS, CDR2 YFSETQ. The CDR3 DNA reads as TGCGCCAGCAGCCCCGACGCAGGGGAAGAGACCCAGTACTTC. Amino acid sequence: CASSPDAGEETQYF.

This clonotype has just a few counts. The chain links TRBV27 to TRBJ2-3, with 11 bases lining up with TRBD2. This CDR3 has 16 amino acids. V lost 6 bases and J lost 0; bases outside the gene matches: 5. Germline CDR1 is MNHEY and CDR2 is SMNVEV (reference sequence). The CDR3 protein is CASRAGTSGSTDTQYF. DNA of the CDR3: TGTGCCAGCAGGGCTGGGACTAGCGGAAGCACAGATACGCAGTATTTT.

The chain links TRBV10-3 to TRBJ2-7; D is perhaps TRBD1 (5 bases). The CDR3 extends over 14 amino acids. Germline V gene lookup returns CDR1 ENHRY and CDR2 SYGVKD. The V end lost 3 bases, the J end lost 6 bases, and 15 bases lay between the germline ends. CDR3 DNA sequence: TGTGCCATCAGTGACCAGTTAAAAGGGGTCGAGCAGTACTTC. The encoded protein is CAISDQLKGVEQYF.

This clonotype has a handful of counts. The CDR3 nucleotides are TGTGCCAGCAGCACTAGTGTCCACGAGCAGTACTTC. It yields the protein CASSTSVHEQYF. The V call is TRBV7-9, the J call TRBJ2-7; possible D gene TRBD2, 5 bases. Germline lookup yields CDR1 SEHNR and CDR2 FQNEAQ (reference sequence). The ends were cut back, 5 bases at V and 5 bases at J, with 10 bases in the middle. CDR3 length: 12 residues.

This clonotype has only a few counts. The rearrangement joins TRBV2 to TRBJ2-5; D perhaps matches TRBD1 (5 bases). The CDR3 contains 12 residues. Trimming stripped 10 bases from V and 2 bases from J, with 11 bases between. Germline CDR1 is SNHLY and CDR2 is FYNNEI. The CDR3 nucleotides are TGTGCCACCGGACAAATGCAAGAGACCCAGTACTTC. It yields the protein CATGQMQETQYF.

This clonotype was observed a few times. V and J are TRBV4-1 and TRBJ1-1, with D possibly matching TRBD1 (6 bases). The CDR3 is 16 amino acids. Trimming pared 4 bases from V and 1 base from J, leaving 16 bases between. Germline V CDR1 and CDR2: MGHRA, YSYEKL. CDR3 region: CASSPFYQGQNTEAFF. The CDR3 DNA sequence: TGCGCCAGCAGCCCGTTTTATCAGGGACAGAACACTGAAGCTTTCTTT.

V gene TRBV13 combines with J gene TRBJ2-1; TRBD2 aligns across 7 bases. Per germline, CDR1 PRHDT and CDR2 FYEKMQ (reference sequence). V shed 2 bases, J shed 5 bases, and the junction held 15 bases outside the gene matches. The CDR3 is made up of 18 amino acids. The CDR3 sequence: CASSLIPAGQRGDNEQFF. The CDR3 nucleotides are TGTGCCAGCAGCTTAATCCCGGCGGGGCAGCGGGGTGACAATGAGCAGTTCTTC.

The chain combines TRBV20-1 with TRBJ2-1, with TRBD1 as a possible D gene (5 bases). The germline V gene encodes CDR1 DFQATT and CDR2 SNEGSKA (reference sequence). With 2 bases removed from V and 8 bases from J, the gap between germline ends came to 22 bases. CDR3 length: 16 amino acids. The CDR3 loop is CSARPDAAGTRDEQFF. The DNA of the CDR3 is TGCAGTGCTAGACCCGACGCGGCAGGAACCAGGGATGAGCAGTTCTTC.